This TCR beta chain derives from a study of tumor-infiltrating lymphocytes in primary liver carcinoma. Notes on this clonotype: A junction boundary mismatches the germline segment, possibly from a read error.

Joint extraction of RNA and DNA used about 17-33 mg of bulk tissue that was unsorted. Germline V gene data show CDR1 as SGHNT and CDR2 as YYREEE (reference sequence). This CDR3 region has 13 residues. Synthesis of TCR beta cDNA was carried out from approximately 500 ng total RNA with a constant-region primer. Sequencing libraries for TCR beta derived from three nested multiplex PCR rounds that used slightly modified ARM-PCR. Both of the initial two PCR rounds ran for approximately 10 cycles and employed TRBV1-TRBV30 forward primers alongside a C-beta reverse primer. Each CDR3 protein is one row after TCRdb ran MiXCR on the multiplex PCR reads. The table has about 20,000 distinct CDR3 sequences, around 79% seen once.

The sequence was obtained from a woman aged 25-40 years with primary liver carcinoma and hepatitis B virus infection. The sequenced sample consisted of liver tumor tissue from sampling region 4. Subset: tumor region T4, right-lateral pole. The chain has TRBV5-4 and TRBJ1-1, with D maybe TRBD1 (6 bases). CDR3 loop: CASSLTGRTEALF. The CDR3 DNA reads TGTGCCAGTAGCTTAACAGGGAGAACTGAAGCTTTATTT. Filled out from reference TRBV5-4 and TRBJ1-1, the complete variable domain reads ETGVTQSPTHLIKTRGQQVTLRCSSQSGHNTVSWYQQALGQGPQFIFQYYREEENGRGNFPPRFSGLQFPNYSSELNVNALELDDSALYLCASSLTGRTEALFGQGTRLTVV.